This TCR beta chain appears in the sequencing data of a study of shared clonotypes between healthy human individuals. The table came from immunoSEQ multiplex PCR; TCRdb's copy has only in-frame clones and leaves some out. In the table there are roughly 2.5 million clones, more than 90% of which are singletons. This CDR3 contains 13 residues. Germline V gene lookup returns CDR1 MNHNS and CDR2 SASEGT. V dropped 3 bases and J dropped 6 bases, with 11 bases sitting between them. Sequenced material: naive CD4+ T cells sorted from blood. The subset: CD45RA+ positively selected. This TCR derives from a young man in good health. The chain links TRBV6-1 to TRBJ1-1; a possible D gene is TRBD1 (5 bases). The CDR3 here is CASSDRQRAEAFF. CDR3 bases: TGTGCCAGCAGTGACCGACAGAGGGCTGAAGCTTTCTTT.